The entry below gives a single T cell receptor beta chain sequence along with its context. Its antigen is currently unknown. The CDR3 is 15 residues long. Germline V lookup: CDR1 PRHDT, CDR2 FYEKMQ (reference sequence). The J segment lost 5 bases and the V segment lost 2 bases, leaving 5 bases of the junction unmatched. Average productive template count per sample was around 44,000. Sequencing used immunoSEQ multiplex PCR; TCRdb keeps in-frame clones, though not all of them. The profile shows around 6,600 clones, 57% of them singletons. The sample belongs to a study of STAT3 mutations in large granular lymphocyte leukemia. Whole-study context: Roughly half of the longitudinally sequenced T-LGLL patients carried detectable canonical activating STAT3 mutations. Whole-study findings and limits: A small but highly pathogenic clone may have been missed. In T-cell large granular lymphocyte leukemia, about half of patients showed multiple immunodominant subclonotypes.

The sequenced material came from peripheral blood mononuclear cells. V gene TRBV13 combines with J gene TRBJ2-2, with 7 nucleotides matching TRBD2. This clonotype originated in a boy aged 5 to 17 with T-cell large granular lymphocyte leukemia. Some clones in this sample may be carry-over from other donors' samples. CDR3 nucleotides: TGTGCCAGCAGCTTACGCGGGGGACGGACCGGGGAGCTGTTTTTT. Its translation: CASSLRGGRTGELFF.